This TCR beta chain is from a study of low-dose radiotherapy and immunotherapy resistance in tumors. For the study at large: Every two weeks, one day ahead of radiation and immunotherapy, cyclophosphamide 200 mg/m2 was given (intravenously). Aspirin was taken orally at 300 mg daily by patients, and this continued for four cycles from cycle 1 day 1.

The table lists this clonotype with many counts. V lost 9 bases and J lost 0; bases outside the gene matches: 7. This CDR3 is 15 amino acids long. In germline, CDR1 is LNHDA, CDR2 SQIVND (reference sequence). Alpha and beta chains were covered, as first-strand cDNA relied on TRAV- and TRBV-specific primers. TCR amplification used 20 to 25 PCR cycles, a constant-region primer and a V-primer adapter. TCRdb analysed the reads with MiXCR anew, one entry per CDR3 protein. The sample consists of just over 90,000 distinct CDR3 sequences, less than 25% of them appearing once. As to time point: after trial treatment. Treatment denoted: LDRT plus nivolumab, ipilimumab, low-dose cyclophosphamide and aspirin (RACIN trial). Every donor's regimen consisted of nivolumab, ipilimumab, aspirin, low-dose cyclophosphamide and low-dose radiotherapy.

This chain uses TRBV19 with TRBJ2-1; TRBD2 matches at 8 bases. This receptor was identified in a female donor with ovarian cancer. Sequenced here: PBMCs, sampled after low-dose radiotherapy plus immunotherapy. The CDR3 sequence: CARGTAGGSYNEQFF. CDR3 in DNA: TGTGCCAGGGGTACGGCGGGGGGCTCCTACAATGAGCAGTTCTTC.